Below are 11 T cell receptor beta chains sequenced from a single sample in a study of blood T cell repertoires in COVID-19 (dated by TCRdb to 2020 to 2021). The library was obtained by the immunoSEQ multiplex PCR assay. In TCRdb, the immuneACCESS table is reduced to in-frame sequences with V and J assigned. These tables do not hold every clone; where another copy was compared, an unresolved V gene accounts for under half, and the others remain unexplained. This sample has hundreds of thousands of clones in its table, and 80% to 95% of those were observed once. The biggest ten clones account for over 0.75% of the sample. The sequenced sample was peripheral blood. All receptors derive from a man between 60 and 70 years old with COVID-19, enrolled during active disease.

The rearrangement joins TRBV5-1 to TRBJ2-1, with D perhaps matching TRBD2 (6 bases). Germline loops: CDR1 SGHRS, CDR2 YFSETQ. The CDR3 sequence is 14 residues long. Trimming pared 4 bases from V and 4 bases from J, leaving 12 bases between. The CDR3 bases are TGCGCCAGCAGCCCAAGCGGGCCTTACAATGAGCAGTTCTTC. This gives the protein CASSPSGPYNEQFF.

V gene TRBV18 combines with J gene TRBJ2-1, with D tentatively TRBD1 (5 bases). Germline CDR1 reads KGHSH; CDR2 reads LQKENI. The V end lost 1 base, the J end lost 6 bases, and 10 bases lay between the germline ends. CDR3 size: 14 residues. CDR3 nucleotides: TGTGCCAGCTCACCACAGGGGTTGGGCAATGAGCAGTTCTTC. Translated: CASSPQGLGNEQFF. Complete variable domain (other parts from reference TRBV18 and TRBJ2-1): NAGVMQNPRHLVRRRGQEARLRCSPMKGHSHVYWYRQLPEEGLKFMVYLQKENIIDESGMPKERFSAEFPKEGPSILRIQQVVRGDSAAYFCASSPQGLGNEQFFGPGTRLTVL.

The rearrangement uses TRBV28 and TRBJ1-6; D gene unclear. Germline V CDR1 and CDR2: MDHEN, SYDVKM. The CDR3 is 14 residues long. V shed 6 bases and J shed 9 bases, with 15 bases lying between them. CDR3: CASRTYRGSSPLHF. The CDR3 nucleotides read TGTGCCAGCAGGACGTATCGCGGCTCTTCACCCCTCCACTTT.

The chain couples TRBV25-1 to TRBJ2-2; no clear D. The V and J ends lost 0 bases and 3 bases respectively, with 5 bases between them. There are 14 residues in the CDR3. CDR1 and CDR2 from the germline V gene are MGHDK and SYGVNS. CDR3 region: CASSEYVDTGELFF. DNA for the CDR3: TGTGCCAGCAGTGAATACGTAGACACCGGGGAGCTGTTTTTT.

This chain joins TRBV3-1 (or the pseudogene TRBV3-2) and TRBJ2-7, with TRBD2 identical over 10 bases. The CDR3 totals 15 residues. CDR1 is LGHDT, CDR2 YNNKEL, per germline (reference sequence). V shed 0 bases, J shed 3 bases, and the junction held 2 bases outside the gene matches. The CDR3, as DNA: TGTGCCAGCAGCCAAGAAGGACTAGCGGACTACGAGCAGTACTTC. Protein sequence: CASSQEGLADYEQYF.

This chain connects TRBV4-1 to TRBJ1-5, with 7 bases identical to TRBD1. In germline, CDR1 is MGHRA, CDR2 YSYEKL. The CDR3 has 13 residues. J lost 13 bases, V lost 0 bases, and 6 bases had no gene match. The CDR3 nucleotides read TGCGCCAGCAGCCAAGATGAACAGGGGCCTCAGCATTTT. Protein sequence: CASSQDEQGPQHF.

The chain has TRBV27 and TRBJ2-2, with TRBD2 matching 9 bases. The CDR3 runs to 17 residues. With 5 bases clipped from V and 4 bases from J, the junction kept 11 bases outside the gene matches. Germline CDR1 reads MNHEY; CDR2 reads SMNVEV (reference sequence). CDR3 DNA: TGTGCCAGCAGTAACCCATTCTCTAGCGGGGTCACCGGGGAGCTGTTTTTT. Protein: CASSNPFSSGVTGELFF.

The rearrangement links TRBV11-2 to TRBJ1-5; no reliable D call. The CDR3 contains 14 residues. The V end was cut by 4 bases, the J end by 1 base, with 8 bases between. The germline V gene encodes CDR1 SGHAT and CDR2 FQNNGV. CDR3: CASSSDTSNQPQHF. CDR3 bases: TGTGCCAGCAGCTCCGACACAAGCAATCAGCCCCAGCATTTT.

This rearrangement joins TRBV28 to TRBJ2-7; no clear D. With 7 bases removed from V and 2 bases from J, the gap between germline ends came to 15 bases. Germline-derived CDR1 and CDR2 are MDHEN and SYDVKM. The CDR3 is made up of 14 amino acids. The CDR3 region has the DNA TGTGCCAGCATAGCCTTAGCCCCCGCCTACGAGCAGTACTTC. Translation gives CASIALAPAYEQYF.

The chain carries TRBV2 and TRBJ1-6, with 9 nucleotides matching TRBD1. The CDR3 spans 13 residues. V gave up 8 bases and J gave up 10 bases; unmatched junction bases: 6. Germline V gene data show CDR1 as SNHLY and CDR2 as FYNNEI. The DNA of the CDR3 is TGTGCCAGCGGACAGGGGAATAGGTCACCCCTCCACTTT. It specifies CASGQGNRSPLHF.

The chain links TRBV9 to TRBJ1-3, with no clear D. Germline lookup yields CDR1 SGDLS and CDR2 YYNGEE. The CDR3 extends over 14 amino acids. Trimming left V 3 bases short and J 0 bases short, with 7 bases between. DNA for the CDR3: TGTGCCAGCAGCGAGCAAGACTCTGGAAACACCATATATTTT. This gives the protein CASSEQDSGNTIYF.